One and the same sample provided the 27 T cell receptor beta chains below, sequenced in a study of shared clonotypes between healthy human individuals. The naive CD8 subset, CD45RO-negative cells positively selected for CCR7, excluded terminally differentiated effector memory CD45RA+ cells. The table came from immunoSEQ multiplex PCR; TCRdb's copy has only in-frame clones and leaves some out. The sample gives 550,000 to 750,000 clones, approximately 90% of which show up once; approximately 24% is in the top ten. Sequencing was carried out using naive CD8+ T cells sorted from blood. These receptor sequences come from a man aged 25-45 years in good health.

The gene calls are TRBV19 and TRBJ2-3, with D hard to call. This CDR3 is 15 amino acids long. Trimming shortened V by 1 base and J by 2 bases, and 10 bases separated the two germline ends. CDR1 and CDR2 from the germline V gene are LNHDA and SQIVND (reference sequence). The CDR3 sequence: CASSIVTGYTDTQYF. The DNA of the CDR3 is TGTGCCAGTAGTATAGTGACGGGCTACACAGATACGCAGTATTTT.

This chain joins TRBV28 and TRBJ2-7, with D unresolved. This CDR3 region has 16 residues. V was trimmed by 6 bases and J by 1 base, leaving 19 bases between them. Germline V gene data show CDR1 as MDHEN and CDR2 as SYDVKM. The CDR3 spells CASRTWPSAPSYEQYF. The CDR3, as DNA: TGTGCCAGCAGGACCTGGCCGTCAGCTCCTTCCTACGAGCAGTACTTC.

V usage is TRBV27 and J usage is TRBJ2-2, with 11 bases identical to TRBD1. The CDR3 spans 15 residues. The V gene's germline CDR1 is MNHEY and CDR2 SMNVEV (reference sequence). V was clipped by 5 bases and J by 5 bases; unmatched bases: 4. CDR3 sequence reads: CASSADRGLTGELFF. The CDR3 nucleotides are TGTGCCAGCAGTGCGGACAGGGGGCTGACCGGGGAGCTGTTTTTT.

CDR3 residues: CASSLAQRDTGELFF. For the CDR3, the DNA is TGTGCCAGCAGCTTGGCCCAGCGAGACACCGGGGAGCTGTTTTTT. The V and J genes are TRBV5-5 and TRBJ2-2, with D uncertain. The CDR3 totals 15 residues. Germline V lookup: CDR1 SGHKS, CDR2 YYEKEE (reference sequence). V was pared by 0 bases and J by 3 bases, with 9 bases between.

The chain joins TRBV6-5 to TRBJ1-1; a weak D match, TRBD1 (5 bases). Looked up from germline, CDR1 is MNHEY and CDR2 is SVGAGI. V shed 4 bases and J shed 3 bases, with 15 bases lying between them. The CDR3 has 15 amino acids. This CDR3 reads CASSLFGAQDTEAFF. The CDR3 DNA reads as TGTGCCAGCAGTTTGTTTGGGGCACAGGACACTGAAGCTTTCTTT.

The sample holds one count of this clone. The chain has TRBV30 and TRBJ2-3, with D possibly matching TRBD1 (6 bases). CDR3 length: 15 residues. Trimming shortened V by 2 bases and J by 0 bases, and 12 bases separated the two germline ends. The germline V gene encodes CDR1 GTSNPN and CDR2 SVGIG (reference sequence). In nucleotides, the CDR3 is TGTGCCTGGAGTCGGACAGTGCCTAGCACAGATACGCAGTATTTT. As protein: CAWSRTVPSTDTQYF.

The chain joins TRBV4-1 to TRBJ2-1, with D possibly TRBD2 on 6 matching bases. Germline V gene lookup returns CDR1 MGHRA and CDR2 YSYEKL. CDR3 size: 16 residues. The V and J ends lost 1 base and 3 bases respectively, with 13 bases between them. As DNA, the CDR3 is TGCGCCAGCAGCCAAGTTTACCGGGACTTCTACAATGAGCAGTTCTTC. Translated: CASSQVYRDFYNEQFF.

Of note for this clone: Other nucleotide sequences from this sample produce the same CDR3. V usage is TRBV29-1 and J usage is TRBJ2-6; D uncertain. The V and J ends lost 2 bases and 1 base respectively, with 0 bases between them. Germline V gene lookup returns CDR1 SQVTM and CDR2 ANQGSEA. This CDR3 contains 12 residues. Here the CDR3 DNA reads TGCAGCGTTGAATCTGGGGCCAACGTCCTGACTTTC. Translating gives CSVESGANVLTF.

The CDR3 protein is CASSLVEGGEQYF. DNA for the CDR3: TGTGCCAGCAGTTTAGTAGAGGGTGGAGAGCAGTACTTC. The chain employs TRBV28 and TRBJ2-7; weak D call: TRBD2 (5 bases). Trimming pared 2 bases from V and 7 bases from J, leaving 12 bases between. CDR3 length: 13 residues. Looked up from germline, CDR1 is MDHEN and CDR2 is SYDVKM.

CDR3 nucleotide sequence: TGTGCCAGCAGCCAGGGACAGGGAATGGGCGGCTACACCTTC. The encoded protein is CASSQGQGMGGYTF. The chain carries TRBV16 and TRBJ1-2; the match to TRBD1 covers 9 bases. Looked up from germline, CDR1 is KGHSY and CDR2 is FQNENV. Unmatched junction bases numbered 7, after V lost 3 bases and J lost 8 bases. The CDR3 is made up of 14 amino acids.

The chain joins TRBV9 to TRBJ2-1; either TRBD1 or TRBD2 may fit D (5 bases each). This CDR3 comprises 15 residues. V lost 3 bases to trimming and J lost 7 bases, with 17 bases between them. Germline assignment: CDR1 SGDLS and CDR2 YYNGEE. The CDR3 sequence: CASSDTGTRGNEQFF. The CDR3 region has the DNA TGTGCCAGCAGCGACACCGGGACGAGGGGAAATGAGCAGTTCTTC. Full variable domain (missing parts from reference TRBV9 and TRBJ2-1): DSGVTQTPKHLITATGQRVTLRCSPRSGDLSVYWYQQSLDQGLQFLIQYYNGEERAKGNILERFSAQQFPDLHSELNLSSLELGDSALYFCASSDTGTRGNEQFFGPGTRLTVL.

The chain carries TRBV5-4 and TRBJ2-2; D is uncertain. Trimming removed 6 bases at V and 2 bases at J, with 17 bases between. The CDR3 has 16 amino acids. Germline CDR1 and CDR2: SGHNT and YYREEE (reference sequence). The CDR3 DNA sequence: TGTGCCAGCACTAATCGGCGAGGAGTAAACACCGGGGAGCTGTTTTTT. Translating it yields CASTNRRGVNTGELFF. Drawing the rest from reference TRBV5-4 and TRBJ2-2, the complete variable domain is ETGVTQSPTHLIKTRGQQVTLRCSSQSGHNTVSWYQQALGQGPQFIFQYYREEENGRGNFPPRFSGLQFPNYSSELNVNALELDDSALYLCASTNRRGVNTGELFFGEGSRLTVL.

V is TRBV7-9 and J is TRBJ2-2; 7 nucleotides match TRBD2. The germline V gene encodes CDR1 SEHNR and CDR2 FQNEAQ (reference sequence). The trim removed 2 bases at V and 6 bases at J, leaving 9 bases unmatched. This CDR3 comprises 16 residues. This chain's CDR3 is CASSLSSSGLAGELFF. CDR3 DNA: TGTGCCAGCAGCTTATCATCTAGCGGCCTCGCCGGGGAGCTGTTTTTT. Full variable domain (missing parts from reference TRBV7-9 and TRBJ2-2): DTGVSQNPRHKITKRGQNVTFRCDPISEHNRLYWYRQTLGQGPEFLTYFQNEAQLEKSRLLSDRFSAERPKGSFSTLEIQRTEQGDSAMYLCASSLSSSGLAGELFFGEGSRLTVL.

The chain joins TRBV28 to TRBJ1-5; D remains unclear. This CDR3 is 14 amino acids long. From germline, CDR1 is MDHEN and CDR2 SYDVKM. V was shortened by 6 bases and J by 0 bases, with 9 bases between the two germline ends. The CDR3 region is CASSPLGSNQPQHF. The CDR3 coding sequence is TGTGCCAGCAGCCCGCTGGGTAGCAATCAGCCCCAGCATTTT.

The chain links TRBV7-2 to TRBJ1-1; D is unresolved. Trimming shortened V by 9 bases and J by 0 bases, and 8 bases separated the two germline ends. The CDR3 runs 12 residues. Germline V gene data show CDR1 as SGHTA and CDR2 as FQGNSA. CDR3 sequence: CASRRLNTEAFF. CDR3 nucleotide sequence: TGTGCCAGTCGCCGGTTGAACACTGAAGCTTTCTTT.

The chain carries TRBV7-9 and TRBJ1-4; D remains unclear. Germline loops: CDR1 SEHNR, CDR2 FQNEAQ (reference sequence). This CDR3 is built from 13 residues. Trimming left V 2 bases short and J 8 bases short, with 9 bases between. As DNA, the CDR3 is TGTGCCAGCAGCTTATTTAGCGGGGAAAAACTGTTTTTT. Translation: CASSLFSGEKLFF.

The chain links TRBV6-6 to TRBJ1-2, with TRBD1 as a possible D gene (6 bases). The V end was cut by 10 bases, the J end by 8 bases, with 17 bases between. The CDR3 contains 12 residues. The V gene's germline CDR1 is MNHNY and CDR2 SVGAGI (reference sequence). CDR3 region: CATSLGGEGYTF. CDR3 DNA sequence: TGTGCCACCTCTTTGGGGGGCGAAGGCTACACCTTC.

J is TRBJ2-2 and V is TRBV14; D not certain. Germline assignment: CDR1 SGHDN and CDR2 FVKESK. The CDR3 is 15 residues long. Trimming removed 2 bases at V and 2 bases at J, with 9 bases between. CDR3 loop: CASSQSVRNTGELFF. CDR3 nucleotide sequence: TGTGCCAGCAGCCAATCTGTTAGAAACACCGGGGAGCTGTTTTTT.

This clone was seen only once. The chain links TRBV9 to TRBJ2-5; D not certain. Trimming removed 3 bases from V and 6 bases from J, with 15 bases in between. The CDR3 totals 14 residues. Germline V CDR1 and CDR2: SGDLS, YYNGEE. The chain's CDR3 is CASSARVGNKTQYF. For the CDR3, the DNA is TGTGCCAGCAGCGCACGGGTGGGGAATAAGACCCAGTACTTC.

The rearrangement links TRBV29-1 to TRBJ2-3, with 7 bases fitting TRBD2. The CDR3 sequence is 13 residues long. Germline V lookup: CDR1 SQVTM, CDR2 ANQGSEA. With V trimmed by 6 bases and J by 0 bases, 3 bases remained unmatched. CDR3 amino acids: CSVLAESTDTQYF. DNA of the CDR3: TGCAGCGTCCTAGCGGAGAGCACAGATACGCAGTATTTT.

The V gene is TRBV2, the J gene TRBJ2-6; TRBD2 is a possible D gene (5 bases). CDR3 length: 18 residues. Deletions cut 5 bases from V and 0 bases from J, with 17 bases between. Germline V gene sequence: CDR1 SNHLY, CDR2 FYNNEI. The CDR3: CASSWVGGTSSGANVLTF. As DNA, the CDR3 is TGTGCCAGCAGTTGGGTAGGCGGAACTAGCTCTGGGGCCAACGTCCTGACTTTC.

J is TRBJ2-3 and V is TRBV11-2, with unresolved D. Trimming shortened V by 0 bases and J by 6 bases, and 7 bases separated the two germline ends. CDR1 is SGHAT, CDR2 FQNNGV, per germline. The CDR3 is made up of 13 amino acids. As DNA, the CDR3 is TGTGCCAGCAGCTTAGAAGTTATCGATACGCAGTATTTT. Translating gives CASSLEVIDTQYF.

In regard to this clone: Other DNA sequences in the sample encode the same CDR3. This chain connects TRBV9 to TRBJ2-3; D perhaps matches TRBD2 (6 bases). The CDR3 totals 14 residues. Trimming shortened V by 3 bases and J by 1 base, and 9 bases separated the two germline ends. Germline lookup yields CDR1 SGDLS and CDR2 YYNGEE. This chain's CDR3 is CASSGSGGTDTQYF. CDR3 nucleotides: TGTGCCAGCAGCGGGTCGGGGGGCACAGATACGCAGTATTTT.

In its sample, this clone was seen a few times. The chain is built from TRBV28 and TRBJ2-7; D is possibly TRBD2 (5 bases). This CDR3 has 13 amino acids. Trimming left V 7 bases short and J 0 bases short, with 10 bases between. Germline V CDR1 and CDR2: MDHEN, SYDVKM. DNA of the CDR3: TGTGCCAGCACCTCCGGGGTCTCCTACGAGCAGTACTTC. Its translation: CASTSGVSYEQYF.

This clone came up once. V gene TRBV7-9 combines with J gene TRBJ2-3; D remains unclear. The CDR3 runs to 13 residues. Trimming shortened V by 0 bases and J by 4 bases, and 5 bases separated the two germline ends. The V gene's germline CDR1 is SEHNR and CDR2 FQNEAQ (reference sequence). In DNA, the CDR3 is TGTGCCAGCAGCTTAGCGACCGCAGATACGCAGTATTTT. This codes for CASSLATADTQYF.

This chain links TRBV27 with TRBJ2-7, with D unresolved. This CDR3 spans 13 amino acids. The V end was cut by 1 base, the J end by 3 bases, with 7 bases between. Germline V gene sequence: CDR1 MNHEY, CDR2 SMNVEV (reference sequence). In nucleotides, the CDR3 is TGTGCCAGCAGTTTATATGACAACTACGAGCAGTACTTC. As protein: CASSLYDNYEQYF.

This chain links TRBV28 with TRBJ1-5, with 8 nucleotides matching TRBD1. The CDR3 sequence is 14 residues long. Germline V gives CDR1 MDHEN, CDR2 SYDVKM. V shed 5 bases, J shed 3 bases, and the junction held 3 bases outside the gene matches. CDR3 coding DNA: TGTGCCAGCAGTGCAGGGGGCAACAATCAGCCCCAGCATTTT. It specifies CASSAGGNNQPQHF.